A single sample gave rise to the 20 T cell receptor beta chains below, sequenced in a study of beta chain features in type 1 diabetes. The entirety of the isolated RNA underwent reverse transcription, so expressed TCRB transcripts were sequenced. Here immunoSEQ multiplex PCR was the method, and the copy in TCRdb shows in-frame clones only, minus some. Of under 850,000 clones listed, roughly 13% are singletons. The antigens for these receptors are not known. Study outcomes and limitations: Moderate but significant shortening of TCRB CDR3s was recorded in all four CD4+ subsets from Type 1 diabetes patients.

The sample comprised naive CD4+ T cells from blood. These receptors all come from a man between 18 and 29 years old with type 1 diabetes.

This clone was found a few times. The chain is built from TRBV7-9 and TRBJ1-2, with 12 bases identical to TRBD1. J lost 7 bases, V lost 4 bases, and 4 bases had no gene match. The CDR3 extends over 14 amino acids. The germline V gene has CDR1 SEHNR and CDR2 FQNEAQ (reference sequence). The CDR3 DNA sequence: TGTGCCAGCAGCTCGGGACAGGGGGCAGGTGGCTACACCTTC. Translation gives CASSSGQGAGGYTF.

The chain employs TRBV30 and TRBJ1-6; tentative D call: TRBD1 (5 bases). Between the trimmed V and J ends, which lost 0 bases and 5 bases, there was a span of 14 bases. The CDR3 length is 16 residues. Per the germline V gene, CDR1 is GTSNPN and CDR2 is SVGIG (reference sequence). The CDR3 sequence: CAWSVEAGWNNSPLHF. In nucleotides, the CDR3 is TGTGCCTGGAGTGTCGAAGCAGGGTGGAATAATTCACCCCTCCACTTT.

The V gene is TRBV29-1, the J gene TRBJ2-5; D not certain. Germline lookup yields CDR1 SQVTM and CDR2 ANQGSEA. The CDR3 totals 12 residues. Trimming took off 7 bases at V and 5 bases at J, with 14 bases between the two ends. The CDR3 DNA reads as TGCAGCGCGGGTGGGGTGGAGGAGACCCAGTACTTC. As protein: CSAGGVEETQYF.

The rearrangement links TRBV4-1 to TRBJ1-3, with D possibly matching TRBD1 (6 bases). Between the trimmed V and J ends, which lost 1 base and 4 bases, there was a span of 17 bases. Germline V CDR1 and CDR2: MGHRA, YSYEKL. The CDR3 loop spans 17 amino acids. CDR3 residues: CASSQGQGRGTGNTIYF. The CDR3 bases are TGCGCCAGCAGCCAAGGCCAGGGGCGCGGGACCGGAAACACCATATATTTT.

The J gene is TRBJ2-7, the V gene TRBV15; D tentatively reads TRBD1 or TRBD2 (6 bases each). This CDR3 has 15 residues. V shed 0 bases and J shed 5 bases, with 14 bases lying between them. Looked up from germline, CDR1 is LNHNV and CDR2 is YYDKDF (reference sequence). CDR3 sequence (DNA): TGTGCCACCAGCAGAGATCGGTCGGGGGCGAACGAGCAGTACTTC. Protein: CATSRDRSGANEQYF.

This clone has more than one count but fewer than ten. Other nucleotide sequences from this sample produce the same CDR3. The V gene is TRBV5-4, the J gene TRBJ1-1, with D tentatively TRBD1 (5 bases). CDR1 is SGHNT and CDR2 is YYREEE in the germline V gene (reference sequence). The CDR3 spans 15 residues. Trimming took 4 bases from V and 0 from J, leaving 13 bases between them. In DNA form, the CDR3 reads TGTGCCAGCAGCCTCGCAGGGACGGTGAACACTGAAGCTTTCTTT. It translates to CASSLAGTVNTEAFF. Supplemented by reference TRBV5-4 and TRBJ1-1, the full variable domain reads ETGVTQSPTHLIKTRGQQVTLRCSSQSGHNTVSWYQQALGQGPQFIFQYYREEENGRGNFPPRFSGLQFPNYSSELNVNALELDDSALYLCASSLAGTVNTEAFFGQGTRLTVV.

This clone was seen a few times. The chain employs TRBV25-1 and TRBJ1-5; D possibly corresponds to TRBD1 (6 bases). Between the trimmed V and J ends, which lost 1 base and 3 bases, there was a span of 10 bases. CDR1 and CDR2 (germline): MGHDK, SYGVNS. CDR3 length: 15 amino acids. The CDR3 sequence is CASSESGGNNQPQHF. The CDR3 DNA reads as TGTGCCAGCAGTGAATCTGGGGGCAACAATCAGCCCCAGCATTTT.

This rearrangement joins TRBV10-3 to TRBJ1-6, with D perhaps matching TRBD1 (5 bases). V was cut by 0 bases and J by 9 bases, with 15 bases left in between. The V gene's germline CDR1 is ENHRY and CDR2 SYGVKD. The CDR3 totals 16 residues. The CDR3 DNA is TGTGCCATCAGTGAGTCGGGGCGGGGGAACAGTTCACCCCTCCACTTT. Amino acids: CAISESGRGNSSPLHF.

A few counts support this clone. This chain joins TRBV30 and TRBJ1-2; maybe TRBD1 (6 bases). Between the trimmed V and J ends, which lost 4 bases and 8 bases, there was a span of 17 bases. The germline CDR1 and CDR2 sequences are GTSNPN and SVGIG (reference sequence). The CDR3 is 13 amino acids. CDR3 sequence reads: CAWTHVGGDGYTF. In DNA, the CDR3 is TGTGCCTGGACCCATGTAGGGGGAGACGGCTACACCTTC. Drawing the rest from reference TRBV30 and TRBJ1-2, the complete variable domain is SQTIHQWPATLVQPVGSPLSLECTVEGTSNPNLYWYRQAAGRGLQLLFYSVGIGQISSEVPQNLSASRPQDRQFILSSKKLLLSDSGFYLCAWTHVGGDGYTFGSGTRLTVV.

The chain is built from TRBV27 and TRBJ1-1, with TRBD1 matching 9 bases. From germline, CDR1 is MNHEY and CDR2 SMNVEV (reference sequence). The CDR3 runs to 15 residues. Unmatched junction bases numbered 9, after V lost 5 bases and J lost 5 bases. The CDR3 region is CASSAPQGARTEAFF. In DNA, the CDR3 is TGTGCCAGCAGTGCCCCACAGGGGGCGCGAACTGAAGCTTTCTTT.

This chain uses TRBV29-1 with TRBJ1-6; D is perhaps TRBD1 (5 bases). Trimming stripped 6 bases from V and 10 bases from J, with 22 bases between. Per germline, CDR1 SQVTM and CDR2 ANQGSEA. This CDR3 spans 15 amino acids. CDR3 protein: CSVEVQGREGSPLHF. DNA for the CDR3: TGCAGCGTAGAGGTTCAGGGCAGGGAAGGCTCACCCCTCCACTTT.

Details on this clone: The sample holds other DNA sequences that translate to the same CDR3. Here the CDR3 DNA reads TGCGCCAGCAGCTTGGCAGGGGTGGATGGCTACACCTTC. This gives the protein CASSLAGVDGYTF. The V gene is TRBV5-1, the J gene TRBJ1-2, with D possibly being TRBD1 (6 bases). This CDR3 comprises 13 residues. The germline V gene has CDR1 SGHRS and CDR2 YFSETQ. The V end lost 0 bases, the J end lost 6 bases, and 9 bases lay between the germline ends.

This clone was seen a handful of times. This chain connects TRBV2 to TRBJ2-7, with 13 bases fitting TRBD2. Germline values: CDR1 SNHLY, CDR2 FYNNEI. The CDR3 extends over 14 amino acids. The junction had 2 bases not matched to a gene; V was cut back by 5 bases and J by 4 bases. DNA for the CDR3: TGTGCCAGCAGTCCGGGACTAGCGGGGTACGAGCAGTACTTC. The encoded protein is CASSPGLAGYEQYF.

This clone was counted a few times. J is TRBJ2-7 and V is TRBV4-1; D unresolved. CDR1 and CDR2 from the germline V gene are MGHRA and YSYEKL. This CDR3 comprises 15 residues. V lost 0 bases and J lost 0, with 9 bases in between. CDR3 in DNA: TGCGCCAGCAGCCAAGAAGACACCCACTCCTACGAGCAGTACTTC. It encodes CASSQEDTHSYEQYF.

In its sample, this clone was seen a few times. J is TRBJ2-5 and V is TRBV7-9; TRBD1 aligns across 7 bases. The CDR3 totals 13 residues. After removal of 11 bases from V and 1 base from J, the junction contained 7 bases not matched to a gene. The germline CDR1 and CDR2 sequences are SEHNR and FQNEAQ (reference sequence). In DNA, the CDR3 is TGTGCCGCCAACCGGGACAGCCAAGAGACCCAGTACTTC. Its translation is CAANRDSQETQYF.

The chain uses TRBV28 and TRBJ1-1, with D tentatively TRBD1 (6 bases). The CDR3 runs 14 residues. Trimming removed 5 bases from V and 6 bases from J, with 16 bases in between. Germline loops: CDR1 MDHEN, CDR2 SYDVKM. CDR3 nucleotides: TGTGCCAGCAGTGGGGCAGGGGACGACCCTGAAGCTTTCTTT. Its translation is CASSGAGDDPEAFF. Combining the CDR3 with reference TRBV28 and TRBJ1-1 gives the whole variable domain DVKVTQSSRYLVKRTGEKVFLECVQDMDHENMFWYRQDPGLGLRLIYFSYDVKMKEKGDIPEGYSVSREKKERFSLILESASTNQTSMYLCASSGAGDDPEAFFGQGTRLTVV.

The chain couples TRBV28 to TRBJ2-7; D may be TRBD1 (6 bases). The CDR3 runs 14 residues. In germline, CDR1 is MDHEN, CDR2 SYDVKM. The V end was cut by 8 bases, the J end by 3 bases, with 17 bases between. This CDR3 reads CASQIPGAFYEQYF. The CDR3 nucleotides are TGTGCCAGCCAAATACCAGGGGCGTTCTACGAGCAGTACTTC.

The V gene is TRBV9, the J gene TRBJ1-2, with D possibly TRBD1 on 5 matching bases. The CDR3 is made up of 14 amino acids. The germline gives CDR1 SGDLS, CDR2 YYNGEE. V lost 6 bases and J 3 bases, leaving 15 bases between the germline ends. CDR3 in DNA: TGTGCCAGCACCAGTAGGGGACGAGACTATGGCTACACCTTC. Encoded protein: CASTSRGRDYGYTF.

This chain uses TRBV5-1 with TRBJ2-1, with TRBD2 matching 9 bases. The CDR3 length is 20 residues. The J segment lost 5 bases and the V segment lost 4 bases, leaving 22 bases of the junction unmatched. Germline-derived CDR1 and CDR2 are SGHRS and YFSETQ. CDR3 in amino acids: CASSLVFGKAGGPKDNEQFF. The CDR3 DNA sequence: TGCGCCAGCAGCCTCGTCTTTGGAAAAGCGGGGGGCCCCAAGGACAATGAGCAGTTCTTC.

The chain couples TRBV29-1 to TRBJ1-1; TRBD1 is a possible D gene (6 bases). The CDR3 extends over 12 amino acids. Per the germline V gene, CDR1 is SQVTM and CDR2 is ANQGSEA. Between the trimmed V and J ends, which lost 6 bases and 4 bases, there was a span of 12 bases. The CDR3 protein is CSVRGWGTEAFF. Here the CDR3 DNA reads TGCAGCGTGAGGGGGTGGGGCACTGAAGCTTTCTTT.